A single sample gave rise to the 6 T cell receptor beta chains below, sequenced in a study of blood T cells in healthy people across ages. Using a J-beta primer mix together with a sample-barcoded 5' primer, a second PCR was run for about 6 to 11 cycles. Via MiXCR, TCRdb re-called the 5' RACE reads, giving one row per CDR3 protein. The sample yields 1,500,000 or so distinct CDR3 sequences, approximately 59% seen once. Sequencing was done on a sample of blood. The source of these receptors is a man aged 18 to 30 in good health.

The chain couples TRBV7-6 to TRBJ2-5; the D gene is possibly TRBD2 (5 bases). CDR3 length equals 14 residues. V was pared by 5 bases and J by 3 bases, with 13 bases between. The germline CDR1 and CDR2 sequences are SGHVS and FNYEAQ. The CDR3 nucleotides are TGTGCCAGCAGCGTACTTGAGGGAGAAGAGACCCAGTACTTC. It translates to CASSVLEGEETQYF.

This clonotype was counted only a few times. The chain joins TRBV5-1 to TRBJ1-1, with unresolved D. This CDR3 spans 13 amino acids. Trimming shortened V by 4 bases and J by 8 bases, and 15 bases separated the two germline ends. Germline lookup yields CDR1 SGHRS and CDR2 YFSETQ. CDR3 nucleotide sequence: TGCGCCAGCAGCCCAACTGACCGAACGGAAGCTTTCTTT. Translated, it gives CASSPTDRTEAFF.

The chain is built from TRBV7-2 and TRBJ2-5; D is undetermined. The J call may be faulty, since TRBJ2-7 better matches the DNA end. Germline lookup yields CDR1 SGHTA and CDR2 FQGNSA. This CDR3 spans 15 amino acids. Here the CDR3 DNA reads TGTGCCAGCAGCTTAGGGCCGACAAGTGGCTACGAGCAGTACTTC. As protein: CASSLGPTSGYEQYF.

V is TRBV9 and J is TRBJ2-7; 13 positions match TRBD2. CDR1 and CDR2 (germline): SGDLS, YYNGEE. The CDR3 has 15 amino acids. Germline trimming cut 2 bases from V and 2 bases from J; bases unmatched to any gene: 1. The CDR3: CASSVGTSGTYEQYF. CDR3 DNA: TGTGCCAGCAGCGTTGGGACTAGCGGGACCTACGAGCAGTACTTC.

As concerns this clonotype: The germline gene is not matched at one end of the junction; a read error may be the cause. V and J are TRBV7-2 and TRBJ2-7; 10 bases align to TRBD2. The germline V gene has CDR1 SGHTA and CDR2 FQGNSA. This CDR3 spans 15 amino acids. CDR3 bases: TGTGCCAGCAGCTTAGTGGGACTAGCGTCCTACAAGCAGTACTTC. It yields the protein CASSLVGLASYKQYF. The variable domain in full, with the rest retrieved from reference TRBV7-2 and TRBJ2-7, is GAGVSQSPSNKVTEKGKDVELRCDPISGHTALYWYRQSLGQGLEFLIYFQGNSAPDKSGLPSDRFSAERTGGSVSTLTIQRTQQEDSAVYLCASSLVGLASYKQYFGPGTRLTVT.

This clonotype occurred a few times. The gene calls are TRBV10-3 and TRBJ1-2; D is uncertain. Germline CDR1 ENHRY, CDR2 SYGVKD. The CDR3 runs to 12 residues. Trimming cost V 5 bases and J 4 bases, with 8 bases left between them. This CDR3 reads CAISRAFYGYTF. CDR3 nucleotide sequence: TGTGCCATCAGTCGGGCTTTCTATGGCTACACCTTC.